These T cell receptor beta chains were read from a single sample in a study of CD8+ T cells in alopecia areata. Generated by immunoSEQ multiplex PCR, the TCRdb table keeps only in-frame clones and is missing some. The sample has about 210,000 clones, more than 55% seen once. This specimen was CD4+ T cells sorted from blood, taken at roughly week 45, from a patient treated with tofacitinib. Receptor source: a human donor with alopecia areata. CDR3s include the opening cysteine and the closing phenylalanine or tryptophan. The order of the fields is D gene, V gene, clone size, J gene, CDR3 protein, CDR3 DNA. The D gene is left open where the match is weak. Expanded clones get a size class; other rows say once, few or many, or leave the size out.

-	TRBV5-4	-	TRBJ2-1	CASSLELEYNEQFF	TGTGCCAGCAGCTTGGAATTAGAATACAATGAGCAGTTCTTC
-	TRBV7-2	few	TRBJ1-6	CASSLYMAGESPLHF	TGTGCCAGCAGCTTATATATGGCTGGAGAGTCACCCCTCCACTTT
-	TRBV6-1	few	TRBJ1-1	CASSLRSPTEAFF	TGTGCCAGCAGTCTCCGATCACCCACTGAAGCTTTCTTT
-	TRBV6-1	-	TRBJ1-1	CASSQVGNTEAFF	TGTGCCAGCAGTCAAGTGGGTAACACTGAAGCTTTCTTT
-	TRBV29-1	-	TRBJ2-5	CSHRQQETQYF	TGCAGCCATAGACAGCAAGAGACCCAGTACTTC
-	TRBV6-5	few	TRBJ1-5	CASGGNQPQHF	TGTGCCAGCGGCGGAAATCAGCCCCAGCATTTT
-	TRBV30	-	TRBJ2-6	CAWRGGQGGSGANVLTF	TGTGCCTGGAGGGGCGGACAGGGAGGGTCTGGGGCCAACGTCCTGACTTTC
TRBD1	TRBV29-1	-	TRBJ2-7	CSVKGQGASYEQYF	TGCAGCGTGAAGGGACAGGGCGCCTCCTACGAGCAGTACTTC
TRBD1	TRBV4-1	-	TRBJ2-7	CASSLTGTGSSYEQYF	TGCGCCAGCAGCCTCACTGGGACAGGGAGCTCCTACGAGCAGTACTTC
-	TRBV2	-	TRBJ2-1	CASTRTGGVNEQFF	TGTGCCAGCACAAGGACCGGAGGGGTAAATGAGCAGTTCTTC
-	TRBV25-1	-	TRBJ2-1	CASREYDSYNEQFF	TGTGCCAGCAGAGAATATGACTCCTACAATGAGCAGTTCTTC
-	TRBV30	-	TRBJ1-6	CAWSVQDTSPLHF	TGTGCCTGGAGTGTACAGGACACCTCACCCCTCCACTTT
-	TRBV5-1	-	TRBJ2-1	CASSSQEVTYNEQFF	TGCGCCAGCAGCTCCCAGGAGGTAACCTACAATGAGCAGTTCTTC
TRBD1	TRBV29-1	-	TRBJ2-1	CSADRAYNEQFF	TGCAGCGCTGACAGGGCCTACAATGAGCAGTTCTTC
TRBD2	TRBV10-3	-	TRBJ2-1	CAISALTSGVRNEQFF	TGTGCCATCAGTGCTCTGACTAGCGGGGTTAGGAATGAGCAGTTCTTC
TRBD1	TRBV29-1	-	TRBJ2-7	CSVTGQGHDEQYF	TGCAGCGTAACGGGACAGGGGCACGACGAGCAGTACTTC
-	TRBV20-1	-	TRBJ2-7	CSATIKGAKYF	TGCAGTGCTACGATTAAAGGTGCCAAGTACTTC
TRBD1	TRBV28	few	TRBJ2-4	CASRLGQENIQYF	TGTGCCAGCAGGCTGGGACAGGAAAACATTCAGTACTTC
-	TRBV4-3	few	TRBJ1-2	CASSHDRGGYTF	TGCGCCAGCAGCCATGATAGGGGTGGCTACACCTTC
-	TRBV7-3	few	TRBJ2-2	CASSLTGGHTGELFF	TGTGCCAGCAGCTTAACCGGGGGACACACCGGGGAGCTGTTTTTT
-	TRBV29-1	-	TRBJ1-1	CSGMTAEAFF	TGCAGCGGCATGACAGCTGAAGCTTTCTTT
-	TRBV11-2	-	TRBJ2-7	CASSFFPPGRASYEQYF	TGTGCCAGCAGCTTCTTTCCCCCCGGGCGAGCTTCCTACGAGCAGTACTTC
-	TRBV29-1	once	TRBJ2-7	CSVEVGWGQYF	TGCAGCGTTGAAGTGGGATGGGGGCAGTACTTC
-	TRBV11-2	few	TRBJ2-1	CASSLTGRGGFNEQFF	TGTGCCAGCAGCCTAACGGGCAGGGGGGGGTTCAATGAGCAGTTCTTC